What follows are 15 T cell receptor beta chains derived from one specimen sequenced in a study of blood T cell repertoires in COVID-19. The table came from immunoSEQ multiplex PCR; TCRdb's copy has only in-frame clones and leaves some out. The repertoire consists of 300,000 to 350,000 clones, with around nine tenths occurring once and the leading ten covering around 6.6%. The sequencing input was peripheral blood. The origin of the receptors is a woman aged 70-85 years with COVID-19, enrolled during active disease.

CDR3 in amino acids: CASSVREVPPYEQYF. CDR3 coding DNA: TGTGCCAGCAGTGTTAGGGAGGTGCCGCCCTACGAGCAGTACTTC. The J gene is TRBJ2-7, the V gene TRBV25-1; D is perhaps TRBD2 (6 bases). The CDR3 runs to 15 residues. Germline loops: CDR1 MGHDK, CDR2 SYGVNS. The V end lost 4 bases, the J end lost 2 bases, and 15 bases lay between the germline ends.

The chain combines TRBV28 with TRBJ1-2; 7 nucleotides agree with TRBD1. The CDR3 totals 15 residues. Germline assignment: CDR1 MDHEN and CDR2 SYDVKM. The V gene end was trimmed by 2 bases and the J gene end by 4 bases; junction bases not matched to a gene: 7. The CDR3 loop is CASSLIGDRPYGYTF. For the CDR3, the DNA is TGTGCCAGCAGTTTAATAGGGGACAGACCCTATGGCTACACCTTC.

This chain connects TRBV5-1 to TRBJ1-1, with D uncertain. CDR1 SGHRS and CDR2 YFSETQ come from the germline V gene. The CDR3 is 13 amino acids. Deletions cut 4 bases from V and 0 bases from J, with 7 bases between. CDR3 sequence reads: CASSVTVNTEAFF. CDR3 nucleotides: TGCGCCAGCAGCGTTACAGTGAACACTGAAGCTTTCTTT.

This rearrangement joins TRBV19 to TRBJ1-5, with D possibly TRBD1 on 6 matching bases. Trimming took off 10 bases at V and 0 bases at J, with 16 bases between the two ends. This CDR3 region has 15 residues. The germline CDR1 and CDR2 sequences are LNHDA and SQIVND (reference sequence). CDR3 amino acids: CATLGQFNSNQPQHF. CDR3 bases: TGTGCCACCTTAGGACAGTTCAATAGCAATCAGCCCCAGCATTTT.

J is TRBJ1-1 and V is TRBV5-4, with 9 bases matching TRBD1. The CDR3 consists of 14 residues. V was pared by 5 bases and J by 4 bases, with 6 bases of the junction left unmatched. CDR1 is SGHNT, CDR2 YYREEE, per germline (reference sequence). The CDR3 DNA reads TGTGCCAGCAGGAGGACAGGGGCGGGCACTGAAGCTTTCTTT. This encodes CASRRTGAGTEAFF.

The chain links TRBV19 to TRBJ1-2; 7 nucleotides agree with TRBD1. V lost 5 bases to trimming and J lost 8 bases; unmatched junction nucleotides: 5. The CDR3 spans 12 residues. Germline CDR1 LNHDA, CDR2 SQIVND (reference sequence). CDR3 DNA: TGTGCCAGTAGTTTTAGACAGGGAGGCTACACCTTC. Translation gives CASSFRQGGYTF. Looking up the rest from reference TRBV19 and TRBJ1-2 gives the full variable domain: DGGITQSPKYLFRKEGQNVTLSCEQNLNHDAMYWYRQDPGQGLRLIYYSQIVNDFQKGDIAEGYSVSREKKESFPLTVTSAQKNPTAFYLCASSFRQGGYTFGSGTRLTVV.

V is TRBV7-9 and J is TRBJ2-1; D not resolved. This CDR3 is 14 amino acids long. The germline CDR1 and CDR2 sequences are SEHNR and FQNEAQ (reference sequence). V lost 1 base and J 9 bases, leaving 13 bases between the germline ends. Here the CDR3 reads CASSLDLVGSEQFF. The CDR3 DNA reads TGTGCCAGCAGCTTAGATCTAGTCGGCTCTGAGCAGTTCTTC.

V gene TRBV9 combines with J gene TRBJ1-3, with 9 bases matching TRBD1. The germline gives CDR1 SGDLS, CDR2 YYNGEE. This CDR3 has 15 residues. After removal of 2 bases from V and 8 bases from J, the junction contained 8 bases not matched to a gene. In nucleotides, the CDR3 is TGTGCCAGCAGCGTGGGGGACAGGGTGCCGGACACCATATATTTT. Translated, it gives CASSVGDRVPDTIYF.

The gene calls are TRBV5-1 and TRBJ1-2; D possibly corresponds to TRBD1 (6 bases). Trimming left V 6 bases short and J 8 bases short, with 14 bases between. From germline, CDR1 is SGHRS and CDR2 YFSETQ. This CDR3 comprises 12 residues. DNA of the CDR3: TGCGCCAGCACTGGGACATTCGACGGCTACACCTTC. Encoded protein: CASTGTFDGYTF. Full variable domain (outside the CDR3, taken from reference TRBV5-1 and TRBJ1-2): KAGVTQTPRYLIKTRGQQVTLSCSPISGHRSVSWYQQTPGQGLQFLFEYFSETQRNKGNFPGRFSGRQFSNSRSEMNVSTLELGDSALYLCASTGTFDGYTFGSGTRLTVV.

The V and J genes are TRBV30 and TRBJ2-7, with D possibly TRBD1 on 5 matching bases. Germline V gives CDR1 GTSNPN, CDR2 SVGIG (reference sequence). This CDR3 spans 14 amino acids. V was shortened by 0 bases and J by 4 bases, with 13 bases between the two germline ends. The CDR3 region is CAWSVSQGWYEQYF. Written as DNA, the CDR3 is TGTGCCTGGAGTGTAAGCCAGGGTTGGTACGAGCAGTACTTC.

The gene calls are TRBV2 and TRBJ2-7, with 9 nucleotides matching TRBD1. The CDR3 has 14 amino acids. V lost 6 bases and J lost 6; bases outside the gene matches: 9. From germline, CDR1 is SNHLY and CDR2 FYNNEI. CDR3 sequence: CASRGQGSPSEQYF. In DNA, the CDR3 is TGTGCCAGCAGAGGACAGGGGTCTCCTTCCGAGCAGTACTTC.

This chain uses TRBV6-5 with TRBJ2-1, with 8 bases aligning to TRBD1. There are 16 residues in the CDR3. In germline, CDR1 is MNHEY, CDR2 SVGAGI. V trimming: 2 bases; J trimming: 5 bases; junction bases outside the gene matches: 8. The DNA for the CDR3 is TGTGCCAGCAGTTACATGGGCAGGGGGCACCACAATGAGCAGTTCTTC. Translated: CASSYMGRGHHNEQFF.

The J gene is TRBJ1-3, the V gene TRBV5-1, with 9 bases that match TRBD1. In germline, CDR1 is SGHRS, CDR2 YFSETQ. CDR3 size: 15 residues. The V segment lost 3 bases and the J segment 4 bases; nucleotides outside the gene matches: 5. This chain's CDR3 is CASSSGTGQGNTIYF. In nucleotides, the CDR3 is TGCGCCAGCAGCTCCGGGACAGGGCAAGGAAACACCATATATTTT.

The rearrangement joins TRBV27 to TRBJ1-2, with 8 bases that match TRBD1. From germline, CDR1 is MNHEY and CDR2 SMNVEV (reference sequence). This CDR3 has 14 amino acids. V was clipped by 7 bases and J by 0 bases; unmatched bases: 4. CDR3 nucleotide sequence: TGTGCCAGCACTAAACAGGGGGCTAACTATGGCTACACCTTC. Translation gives CASTKQGANYGYTF.

CDR3 amino acids: CASSQEQGLTTGELFF. CDR3 DNA sequence: TGCGCCAGCAGCCAAGAACAGGGGCTAACCACCGGGGAGCTGTTTTTT. This chain links TRBV4-1 with TRBJ2-2, with 7 bases identical to TRBD1. CDR3 length equals 16 residues. Germline trimming cut 0 bases from V and 4 bases from J; bases unmatched to any gene: 5. CDR1 is MGHRA, CDR2 YSYEKL, per germline.